The source of this TCR beta chain is a study of early T cells in non-severe SARS-CoV-2 infection. The overall study: Sequenced bulk RNA came from whole blood that was unsorted, and chains were unpaired.

This clonotype appeared a few times. TCRdb ran MiXCR on the 5' RACE reads and lists one entry per CDR3 protein. The data hold about 79,000 distinct CDR3 sequences, with over 10% observed a single time. The germline gives CDR1 MNHEY, CDR2 SMNVEV (reference sequence). This CDR3 comprises 14 residues. Trimming stripped 6 bases from V and 4 bases from J, with 14 bases between. The chain couples TRBV27 to TRBJ2-3, with D possibly matching TRBD1 (5 bases). The TCR originated in an adult who was a healthcare worker with PCR-confirmed SARS-CoV-2 infection or an uninfected control (not recorded which). The specimen was whole blood. The CDR3 spells CASSPTAEPDTQYF. The CDR3 bases are TGTGCCAGCAGCCCGACAGCTGAACCAGATACGCAGTATTTT.